This TCR beta chain originates from a study of Ad26.COV2.S vaccination and SARS-CoV-2 variants. Study-wide background: The study gave Ad26.COV2.S intramuscularly, once or twice 56 days apart. The study, taken as a whole, reports: The analyses of TCR breadth and depth may have understated the size of total T cell responses. Higher spike-specific TCR breadth was found in vaccine recipients than in placebo recipients. The breadth of spike-specific CD8+ and CD4+ T cell responses after vaccination was reportedly substantial.

Using immunoSEQ multiplex PCR, the repertoire was profiled, and TCRdb retains in-frame clones only, with some absent. The sample yields some 300,000 clones, 85% to 90% seen once. The table lists this clone with a few counts. Its specificity is not known. Germline lookup yields CDR1 SEHNR and CDR2 FQNEAQ (reference sequence). The V end lost 5 bases, the J end lost 7 bases, and 11 bases lay between the germline ends. The CDR3 loop spans 13 amino acids. Treatment described: approximately 18 received Ad26.COV2.S at low or high dose, single or two shots; roughly five received placebo; per-sample allocation not given. The samples were gathered on day 63 after the first injection of vaccine or placebo.

The sequence derives from a person between 18 and 59 years old who received the Ad26.COV2.S COVID-19 vaccine or a placebo. The specimen was peripheral blood, collected in a trial of Ad26.COV2.S vaccine versus placebo. This sequence joins TRBV7-9 and TRBJ1-4, with a possible D match to TRBD1 (5 bases). The CDR3: CASSRNRGEKLFF. As DNA, the CDR3 is TGTGCCAGCAGCCGAAATAGGGGTGAAAAACTGTTTTTT. Full variable domain (rest looked up from reference TRBV7-9 and TRBJ1-4): DTGVSQNPRHKITKRGQNVTFRCDPISEHNRLYWYRQTLGQGPEFLTYFQNEAQLEKSRLLSDRFSAERPKGSFSTLEIQRTEQGDSAMYLCASSRNRGEKLFFGSGTQLSVL.